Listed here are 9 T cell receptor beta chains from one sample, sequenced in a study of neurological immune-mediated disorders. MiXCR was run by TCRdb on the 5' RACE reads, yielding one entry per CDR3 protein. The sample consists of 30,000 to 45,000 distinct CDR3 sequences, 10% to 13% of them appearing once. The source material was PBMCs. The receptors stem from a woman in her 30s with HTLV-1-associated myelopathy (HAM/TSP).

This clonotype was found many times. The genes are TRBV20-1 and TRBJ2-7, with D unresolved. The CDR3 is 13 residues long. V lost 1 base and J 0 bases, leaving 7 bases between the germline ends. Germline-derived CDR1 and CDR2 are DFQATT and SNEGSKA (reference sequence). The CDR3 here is CSARGASSYEQYF. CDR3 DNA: TGCAGTGCTAGAGGAGCTTCCTCCTACGAGCAGTACTTC.

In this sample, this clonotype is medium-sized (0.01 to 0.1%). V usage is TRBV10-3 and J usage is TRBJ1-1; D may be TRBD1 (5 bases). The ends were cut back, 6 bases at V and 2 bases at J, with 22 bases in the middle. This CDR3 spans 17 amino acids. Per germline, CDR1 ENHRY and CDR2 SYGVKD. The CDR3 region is CAISPGTQPRLNTEAFF. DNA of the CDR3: TGTGCCATCAGCCCCGGGACCCAGCCCCGGCTTAACACTGAAGCTTTCTTT.

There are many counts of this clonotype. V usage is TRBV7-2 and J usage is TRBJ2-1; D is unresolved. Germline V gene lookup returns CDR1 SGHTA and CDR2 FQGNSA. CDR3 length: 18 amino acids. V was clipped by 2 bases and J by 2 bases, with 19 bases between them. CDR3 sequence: CASSLFGRNSSPYNEQFF. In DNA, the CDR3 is TGTGCCAGCAGCTTATTCGGCCGTAACTCCAGCCCCTACAATGAGCAGTTCTTC. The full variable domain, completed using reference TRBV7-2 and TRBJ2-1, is GAGVSQSPSNKVTEKGKDVELRCDPISGHTALYWYRQSLGQGLEFLIYFQGNSAPDKSGLPSDRFSAERTGGSVSTLTIQRTQQEDSAVYLCASSLFGRNSSPYNEQFFGPGTRLTVL.

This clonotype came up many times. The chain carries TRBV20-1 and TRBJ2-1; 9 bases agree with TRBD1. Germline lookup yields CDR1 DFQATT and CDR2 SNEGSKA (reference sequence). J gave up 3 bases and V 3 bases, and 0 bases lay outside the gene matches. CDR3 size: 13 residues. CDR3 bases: TGCAGTGCTAGGGGACAGGGCTACAATGAGCAGTTCTTC. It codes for CSARGQGYNEQFF.

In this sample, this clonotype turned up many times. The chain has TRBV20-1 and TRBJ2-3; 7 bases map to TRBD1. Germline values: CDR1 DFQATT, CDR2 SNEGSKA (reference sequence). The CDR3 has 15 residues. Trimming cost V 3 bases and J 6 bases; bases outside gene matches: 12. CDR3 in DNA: TGCAGTGCTAGTGACCGACAGGGACCTTTGGATACGCAGTATTTT. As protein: CSASDRQGPLDTQYF.

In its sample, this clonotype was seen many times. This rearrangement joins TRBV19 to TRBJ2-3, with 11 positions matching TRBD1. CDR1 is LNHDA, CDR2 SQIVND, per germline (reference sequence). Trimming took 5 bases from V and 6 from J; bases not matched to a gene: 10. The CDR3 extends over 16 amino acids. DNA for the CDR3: TGTGCCAGTAGTCAGGACAGGGGGCAAGTGTGGGATACGCAGTATTTT. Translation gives CASSQDRGQVWDTQYF. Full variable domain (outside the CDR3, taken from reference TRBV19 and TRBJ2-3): DGGITQSPKYLFRKEGQNVTLSCEQNLNHDAMYWYRQDPGQGLRLIYYSQIVNDFQKGDIAEGYSVSREKKESFPLTVTSAQKNPTAFYLCASSQDRGQVWDTQYFGPGTRLTVL.

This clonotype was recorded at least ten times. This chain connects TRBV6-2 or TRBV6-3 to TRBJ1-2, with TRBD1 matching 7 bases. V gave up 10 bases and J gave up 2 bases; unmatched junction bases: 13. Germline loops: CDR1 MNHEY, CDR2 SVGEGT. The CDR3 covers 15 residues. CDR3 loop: CATRRDSHNNYGYTF. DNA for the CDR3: TGTGCCACCAGGAGGGACAGCCACAACAACTATGGCTACACCTTC.

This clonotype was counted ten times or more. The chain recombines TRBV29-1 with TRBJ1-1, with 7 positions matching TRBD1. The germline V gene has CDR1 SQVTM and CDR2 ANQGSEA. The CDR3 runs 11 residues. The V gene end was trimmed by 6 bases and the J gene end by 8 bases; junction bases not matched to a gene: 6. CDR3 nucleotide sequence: TGCAGCGTCGTAAGGGGGCCCGAAGCTTTCTTT. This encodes CSVVRGPEAFF.

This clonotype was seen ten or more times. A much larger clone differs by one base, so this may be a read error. This chain's CDR3 is CASSLEGRAYNEQFF. The CDR3 DNA is TGCGCCAGCAGCTTGGAGGGACGGGCCTACAATGAGCAGTTCTTC. The chain recombines TRBV5-1 with TRBJ2-1, with D perhaps TRBD1 or TRBD2 (5 bases each). The CDR3 totals 15 residues. Germline CDR1 reads SGHRS; CDR2 reads YFSETQ. Trimming pared 0 bases from V and 2 bases from J, leaving 9 bases between.